The subject of this entry is one TCR beta chain. Its antigen is not known. This entry comes from a study of OX40 agonist ivuxolimab in advanced cancers. Study-wide context: Partial responses were achieved by three patients: one hepatocellular carcinoma, two cutaneous melanoma. Findings and caveats of the study: Patients who responded partially at 0.1-3.0 mg/kg showed clonal expansion ranking among the lowest.

V lost 5 bases and J lost 7, with 14 bases in between. This CDR3 spans 13 amino acids. Germline CDR1 SGHTA, CDR2 FQGTGA. TCRdb keeps only in-frame clones here, not all; method: immunoSEQ multiplex PCR. The repertoire holds about 93,000 clones, with approximately 94% as singletons. The rearrangement links TRBV7-3 to TRBJ1-1; D possibly corresponds to TRBD1 (5 bases). The sequence came from an adult with an advanced solid tumor such as melanoma, head and neck, liver or kidney cancer. The specimen was CD4+ or CD8+ T cells sorted from blood, collected in a trial of the OX40 agonist ivuxolimab. The CDR3 DNA is TGTGCCAGCAGCCCTCTCGGGACGGATGAAGCTTTCTTT. This translates into CASSPLGTDEAFF.